The present T cell receptor (beta chain) was sequenced within a study of blood T cell repertoires in COVID-19. All enrollees were roughly 18 to 90 years old and from roughly 26 US areas. Clinical histories supplied by participants themselves formed the basis of cohort assignment. Trimming left V 2 bases short and J 2 bases short, with 9 bases between. CDR3 length: 14 amino acids. CDR1 is SGHNT and CDR2 is YENEEA in the germline V gene. Authors' processing steps: Amplification of reference gene primers provided the estimated nucleated cell counts. The repertoire was sequenced with immunoSEQ multiplex PCR; TCRdb's copy has only in-frame clones and lacks some. The D gene and trimming were derived from the DNA, and the V and J assignments and clone size from that table. Of about 480,000 clones in the sample, approximately 88% were seen once.

The clonotype comes from a woman in her 40s who had recovered from COVID-19. The specimen was PBMCs or T cells enriched from blood (not recorded which). J is TRBJ1-2 and V is TRBV11-3; D uncertain. The CDR3 region has the DNA TGTGCCAGCAGCTTAAACAACAGAAACTATGGCTACACCTTC. It codes for CASSLNNRNYGYTF.